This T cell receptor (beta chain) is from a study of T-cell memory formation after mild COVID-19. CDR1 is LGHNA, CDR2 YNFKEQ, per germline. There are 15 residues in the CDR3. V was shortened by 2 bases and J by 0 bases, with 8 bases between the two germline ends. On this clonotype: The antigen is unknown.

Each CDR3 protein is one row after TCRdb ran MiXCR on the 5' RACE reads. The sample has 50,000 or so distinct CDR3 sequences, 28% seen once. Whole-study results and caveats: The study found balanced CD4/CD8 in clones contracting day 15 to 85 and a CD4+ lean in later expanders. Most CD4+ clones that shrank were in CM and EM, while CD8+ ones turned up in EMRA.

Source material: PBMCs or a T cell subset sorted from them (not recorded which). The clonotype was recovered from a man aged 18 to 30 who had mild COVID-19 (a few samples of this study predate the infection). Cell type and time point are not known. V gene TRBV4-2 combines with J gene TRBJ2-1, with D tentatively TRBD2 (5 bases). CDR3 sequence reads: CASSQPGSSYNEQFF. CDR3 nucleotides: TGTGCCAGCAGCCAACCGGGGAGCTCCTACAATGAGCAGTTCTTC.